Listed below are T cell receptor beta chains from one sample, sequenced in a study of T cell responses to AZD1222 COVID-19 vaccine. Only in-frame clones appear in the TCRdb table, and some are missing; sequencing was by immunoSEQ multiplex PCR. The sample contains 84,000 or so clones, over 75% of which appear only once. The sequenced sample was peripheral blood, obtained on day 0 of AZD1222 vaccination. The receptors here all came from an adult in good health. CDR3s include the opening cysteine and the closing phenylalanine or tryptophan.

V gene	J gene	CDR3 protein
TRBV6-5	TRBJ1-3	CASSYSGRSSGNTIYF
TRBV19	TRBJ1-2	CASSIDRYGYTF
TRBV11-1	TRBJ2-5	CASSLTPSRPTQYF
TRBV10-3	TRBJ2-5	CAISDRRGETQYF
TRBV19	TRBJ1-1	CASVDSRAEAFF
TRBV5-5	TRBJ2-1	CASGYNEQFF
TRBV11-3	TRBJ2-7	CASSLDREDYEQYF
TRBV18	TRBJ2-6	CASSPSGANVLTF
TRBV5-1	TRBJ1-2	CASSFLQGHYGYTF
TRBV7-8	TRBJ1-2	CASSPNPGDSYGYTF
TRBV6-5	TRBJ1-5	CASSPLGGVQPQHF
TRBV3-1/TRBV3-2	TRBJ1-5	CASSQGDQPQHF
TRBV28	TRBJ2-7	CASRKTVYEQYF
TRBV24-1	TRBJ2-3	CATSDSSDTQYF
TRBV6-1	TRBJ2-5	CASSEGQQETQYF
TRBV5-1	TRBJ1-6	CASSRQESGGGSPLHF
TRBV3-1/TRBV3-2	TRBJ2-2	CASSQAGTSVTGELFF
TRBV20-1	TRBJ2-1	CSASDSSGFSYNEQFF
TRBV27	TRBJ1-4	CASRDKKLFF
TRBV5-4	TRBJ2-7	CASSFGVRDAEQYF
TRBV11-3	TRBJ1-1	CASSLGGKNTEAFF
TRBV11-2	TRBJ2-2	CASRLGLAFSGELFF
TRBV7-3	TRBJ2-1	CASSLGLSGPNNEQFF
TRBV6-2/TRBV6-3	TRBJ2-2	CASSPTPMNTGELFF
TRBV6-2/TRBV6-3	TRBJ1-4	CASSYIRGRDEKLFF
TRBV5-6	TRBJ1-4	CASSAGTSEKLFF
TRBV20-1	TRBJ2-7	CSILSSYEQYF
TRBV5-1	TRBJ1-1	CASSLVRRGRGQNTEAFF
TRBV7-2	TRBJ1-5	CASSLAPGYSNQPQHF
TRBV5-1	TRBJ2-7	CASRTGQGGSYEQYF